The 31 T cell receptor beta chains given below trace back to one sample, sequenced in a study of T cell responses to AZD1222 COVID-19 vaccine. Sequenced by immunoSEQ multiplex PCR; TCRdb stores in-frame clones only, minus some. The sample includes around 160,000 clones, 92% seen only once; the top ten take around 1.3%. Sequencing used peripheral blood, obtained 28 days after the second AZD1222 dose. These receptors all stem from an adult who received the AZD1222 COVID-19 vaccine.

CDR3 protein: CASSLGVDLSGELFF. For the CDR3, the DNA is TGTGCCAGCAGCCTAGGAGTGGACCTATCCGGGGAGCTGTTTTTT. The chain carries TRBV3-1 (or the pseudogene TRBV3-2) and TRBJ2-2; D unclear. The V end was cut by 4 bases, the J end by 6 bases, with 15 bases between. The length of the CDR3 is 15 residues. From germline, CDR1 is LGHDT and CDR2 YNNKEL (reference sequence).

The gene calls are TRBV5-6 and TRBJ1-2; 8 bases are a match to TRBD1. J gave up 4 bases and V 4 bases, and 9 bases lay outside the gene matches. CDR1 is SGHDT and CDR2 is YYEEEE in the germline V gene. This CDR3 spans 15 amino acids. CDR3 sequence: CASSPDAGGGYGYTF. The CDR3 nucleotides are TGTGCCAGCAGCCCGGACGCAGGGGGCGGCTATGGCTACACCTTC.

The chain employs TRBV6-5 and TRBJ2-2; 9 nucleotides line up with TRBD1. The V segment lost 8 bases and the J segment 5 bases; nucleotides outside the gene matches: 9. Looked up from germline, CDR1 is MNHEY and CDR2 is SVGAGI. This CDR3 is 15 amino acids long. As DNA, the CDR3 is TGTGCCAGCGTGAAGGACAGGGGTATTACCGGGGAGCTGTTTTTT. It encodes CASVKDRGITGELFF.

The J gene is TRBJ2-7, the V gene TRBV12-3 or TRBV12-4, with D possibly being TRBD2 (5 bases). V shed 6 bases and J shed 3 bases, with 12 bases lying between them. The length of the CDR3 is 13 residues. Here the CDR3 DNA reads TGTGCCAGCAGCCCATATCGGGGCTACGAGCAGTACTTC. It translates to CASSPYRGYEQYF.

CDR3 bases: TGTGCCACCAGCCGTGGGGTCGGGAGTTCCTACGAGCAGTACTTC. Translation: CATSRGVGSSYEQYF. The chain is built from TRBV15 and TRBJ2-7; D perhaps matches TRBD2 (6 bases). Germline CDR1 is LNHNV and CDR2 is YYDKDF (reference sequence). The CDR3 covers 15 residues. The V end was cut by 5 bases, the J end by 1 base, with 15 bases between.

The V call is TRBV5-6, the J call TRBJ1-2; D is undetermined. The CDR3 length is 15 residues. Germline loops: CDR1 SGHDT, CDR2 YYEEEE. V dropped 5 bases and J dropped 0 bases, with 14 bases sitting between them. The CDR3 region has the DNA TGTGCCAGCAGGCCTTTGGCGGACTCTAACTATGGCTACACCTTC. This sequence encodes CASRPLADSNYGYTF.

The chain carries TRBV5-1 and TRBJ2-1; TRBD2 matches 10 bases. CDR1 is SGHRS and CDR2 is YFSETQ in the germline V gene. This CDR3 spans 14 amino acids. With V trimmed by 3 bases and J by 6 bases, 3 bases remained unmatched. CDR3 nucleotides: TGCGCCAGCAGCTATAGCGGGAGGATCAATGAGCAGTTCTTC. The encoded protein is CASSYSGRINEQFF.

The chain uses TRBV27 and TRBJ1-5; D is perhaps TRBD1 (5 bases). V was cut by 5 bases and J by 0 bases, with 11 bases left in between. CDR1 is MNHEY, CDR2 SMNVEV, per germline (reference sequence). The CDR3 runs 15 residues. The CDR3 spells CASSPWTNSNQPQHF. The CDR3 coding sequence is TGTGCCAGCAGTCCATGGACAAATAGCAATCAGCCCCAGCATTTT.

The chain couples TRBV10-3 to TRBJ1-2; the match to TRBD1 covers 7 bases. The CDR3 is 14 amino acids. V lost 10 bases, J lost 4 bases, and 12 bases stayed unmatched. Germline lookup yields CDR1 ENHRY and CDR2 SYGVKD. CDR3 sequence (DNA): TGTGCCACCGTATCCGGGACAGAGGGCTATGGCTACACCTTC. Translating gives CATVSGTEGYGYTF.

This sequence joins TRBV3-1 (or the pseudogene TRBV3-2) and TRBJ1-5; tentatively, D is TRBD1 (6 bases). Trimming stripped 1 base from V and 4 bases from J, with 8 bases between. Germline V gene data show CDR1 as LGHDT and CDR2 as YNNKEL (reference sequence). This CDR3 has 14 amino acids. As DNA, the CDR3 is TGTGCCAGCAGCCAAGCAGGACAGAATCAGCCCCAGCATTTT. Its translation is CASSQAGQNQPQHF.

The rearrangement links TRBV7-9 to TRBJ1-3, with a tentative D call TRBD1 (5 bases). The CDR3 is 15 residues long. Germline-derived CDR1 and CDR2 are SEHNR and FQNEAQ (reference sequence). V lost 5 bases and J lost 0, with 11 bases in between. The CDR3 is CASSPVQVSGNTIYF. The CDR3 DNA is TGTGCCAGCAGCCCCGTACAGGTCTCTGGAAACACCATATATTTT.

This sequence joins TRBV6-5 and TRBJ1-2; D gene ambiguous. The V gene's germline CDR1 is MNHEY and CDR2 SVGAGI. Trimming pared 1 base from V and 6 bases from J, leaving 12 bases between. There are 14 residues in the CDR3. CDR3 region: CASSYFGERDGYTF. The CDR3 coding sequence is TGTGCCAGCAGTTACTTTGGAGAGAGGGATGGCTACACCTTC.

CDR3 residues: CAISPSGQGVQPQHF. The CDR3 coding sequence is TGTGCCATCAGTCCTTCGGGACAGGGGGTTCAGCCCCAGCATTTT. The chain carries TRBV10-3 and TRBJ1-5, with 11 bases lining up with TRBD1. Germline V gives CDR1 ENHRY, CDR2 SYGVKD. The CDR3 consists of 15 residues. V lost 5 bases, J lost 6 bases, and 6 bases stayed unmatched.

The genes are TRBV28 and TRBJ2-1, with TRBD2 matching 11 bases. V lost 6 bases, J lost 4 bases, and 8 bases stayed unmatched. Germline V CDR1 and CDR2: MDHEN, SYDVKM. CDR3 size: 16 residues. This CDR3 is CASSSNSGRVYNEQFF. CDR3 nucleotides: TGTGCCAGCAGCAGTAATAGCGGGAGGGTTTACAATGAGCAGTTCTTC.

CDR3 DNA sequence: TGTGCCAGCAGCCCACACCAGGGACCTCTGGGAAACACCATATATTTT. As protein: CASSPHQGPLGNTIYF. V gene TRBV7-2 combines with J gene TRBJ1-3; D is possibly TRBD1 (5 bases). This CDR3 spans 16 amino acids. V gave up 5 bases and J gave up 4 bases, with 18 bases separating them. Germline V gives CDR1 SGHTA, CDR2 FQGNSA.

The V call is TRBV10-3, the J call TRBJ2-2; tentatively, D is TRBD1 (6 bases). Trimming removed 8 bases from V and 2 bases from J, with 9 bases in between. From germline, CDR1 is ENHRY and CDR2 SYGVKD. CDR3 length: 13 residues. The CDR3 sequence is CAIPGDNTGELFF. The DNA for the CDR3 is TGTGCCATCCCAGGGGACAACACCGGGGAGCTGTTTTTT.

The chain employs TRBV28 and TRBJ1-2; 9 bases are shared with TRBD1. Germline loops: CDR1 MDHEN, CDR2 SYDVKM. Germline trimming cut 5 bases from V and 2 bases from J; bases unmatched to any gene: 3. The CDR3 spans 14 residues. The CDR3 region is CASSIGQGNYGYTF. Written as DNA, the CDR3 is TGTGCCAGCAGTATAGGACAGGGGAACTATGGCTACACCTTC.

V and J are TRBV21-1 and TRBJ2-7; TRBD2 is taken as the D call from the table, unchecked against the DNA. TRBV21-1 is described as a pseudogene. This CDR3 comprises 17 residues. CDR3 coding DNA: TGTGCCAGCAGCCCCCGCGTAGCGGGAGGGCCCCCCTACGAGCAGTACTTC. Translating it yields CASSPRVAGGPPYEQYF.

The V gene is TRBV5-6, the J gene TRBJ1-5; 7 bases match TRBD1. The CDR3 contains 15 residues. The germline V gene has CDR1 SGHDT and CDR2 YYEEEE. The trim removed 7 bases at V and 2 bases at J, leaving 9 bases unmatched. This CDR3 is CASHRTGAGNQPQHF. In DNA, the CDR3 is TGTGCCAGCCACCGTACAGGGGCAGGCAATCAGCCCCAGCATTTT.

The V call is TRBV5-1, the J call TRBJ2-5; 11 bases line up with TRBD2. The V gene end was trimmed by 2 bases and the J gene end by 4 bases; junction bases not matched to a gene: 7. The CDR3 loop spans 16 amino acids. Germline assignment: CDR1 SGHRS and CDR2 YFSETQ. In DNA, the CDR3 is TGCGCCAGCAGCTTTGGACCTAGCGGGGGGATAGAGACCCAGTACTTC. Its translation: CASSFGPSGGIETQYF. Full variable domain (remainder filled in from reference TRBV5-1 and TRBJ2-5): KAGVTQTPRYLIKTRGQQVTLSCSPISGHRSVSWYQQTPGQGLQFLFEYFSETQRNKGNFPGRFSGRQFSNSRSEMNVSTLELGDSALYLCASSFGPSGGIETQYFGPGTRLLVL.

The rearrangement joins TRBV3-1 (or the pseudogene TRBV3-2) to TRBJ1-2; D gene unclear. V dropped 0 bases and J dropped 4 bases, with 6 bases sitting between them. Per germline, CDR1 LGHDT and CDR2 YNNKEL (reference sequence). This CDR3 has 13 amino acids. CDR3 bases: TGTGCCAGCAGCCAAGAATTCGCCTATGGCTACACCTTC. The encoded protein is CASSQEFAYGYTF.

CDR3 sequence reads: CASSWDLSSYNEQFF. The CDR3 DNA reads as TGTGCCAGCAGCTGGGACTTGAGCTCCTACAATGAGCAGTTCTTC. V is TRBV3-1 (or the pseudogene TRBV3-2) and J is TRBJ2-1; the D gene is possibly TRBD2 (6 bases). The length of the CDR3 is 15 residues. V gave up 5 bases and J gave up 0 bases, with 11 bases separating them. Germline V gene sequence: CDR1 LGHDT, CDR2 YNNKEL (reference sequence).

The rearrangement joins TRBV7-2 to TRBJ1-6, with 8 bases identical to TRBD1. V shed 4 bases and J 7 bases; nucleotides not matched to a gene: 6. The V gene's germline CDR1 is SGHTA and CDR2 FQGNSA. The CDR3 length is 15 residues. The CDR3 spells CASSSGTGGNSPLHF. Written as DNA, the CDR3 is TGTGCCAGCAGCTCCGGGACAGGTGGCAATTCACCCCTCCACTTT.

The chain recombines TRBV5-1 with TRBJ1-2; 8 bases align to TRBD1. Losses at the gene ends were 0 bases for V and 6 bases for J; bases not matched to a gene: 7. CDR1 is SGHRS, CDR2 YFSETQ, per germline. The CDR3 is 15 residues long. The CDR3 sequence: CASSLEDRVLDGYTF. The CDR3 DNA follows: TGCGCCAGCAGCTTGGAGGACAGGGTGTTGGATGGCTACACCTTC. Filled out from reference TRBV5-1 and TRBJ1-2, the complete variable domain reads KAGVTQTPRYLIKTRGQQVTLSCSPISGHRSVSWYQQTPGQGLQFLFEYFSETQRNKGNFPGRFSGRQFSNSRSEMNVSTLELGDSALYLCASSLEDRVLDGYTFGSGTRLTVV.

The chain carries TRBV7-8 and TRBJ1-2; D may be TRBD1 (6 bases). The ends were cut back, 1 base at V and 6 bases at J, with 9 bases in the middle. Germline-derived CDR1 and CDR2 are SGHVS and FQNEAQ. The CDR3 spans 13 residues. The CDR3 spells CASSLGQGNGYTF. The DNA for the CDR3 is TGTGCCAGCAGCTTAGGGCAGGGGAATGGCTACACCTTC. Full variable domain (missing parts from reference TRBV7-8 and TRBJ1-2): GAGVSQSPRYKVAKRGQDVALRCDPISGHVSLFWYQQALGQGPEFLTYFQNEAQLDKSGLPSDRFFAERPEGSVSTLKIQRTQQEDSAVYLCASSLGQGNGYTFGSGTRLTVV.

V and J are TRBV2 and TRBJ2-4; 9 bases agree with TRBD2. V trimming: 5 bases; J trimming: 3 bases; junction bases outside the gene matches: 8. The CDR3 is 16 amino acids. CDR1 is SNHLY, CDR2 FYNNEI, per germline. The CDR3 spells CASSYAGGSGKNIQYF. Written as DNA, the CDR3 is TGTGCCAGCAGTTATGCGGGAGGGTCGGGCAAAAACATTCAGTACTTC.

The V gene is TRBV5-5, the J gene TRBJ1-5; TRBD1 aligns across 7 bases. The V and J ends lost 0 bases and 7 bases, in that order; junction bases with no gene match: 16. The CDR3 is 18 residues long. CDR1 is SGHKS, CDR2 YYEKEE, per germline (reference sequence). The CDR3 sequence is CASSLVGKGDRASQPQHF. In nucleotides, the CDR3 is TGTGCCAGCAGCTTGGTCGGGAAGGGAGACAGGGCTTCGCAGCCCCAGCATTTT.

This chain uses TRBV11-1 with TRBJ2-1; possible D gene TRBD2, 6 bases. Per the germline V gene, CDR1 is SGHAT and CDR2 is FQDESV (reference sequence). The CDR3 contains 16 residues. Trimming pared 1 base from V and 6 bases from J, leaving 16 bases between. In DNA form, the CDR3 reads TGTGCCAGCAGCTTAGGGAGGGAGTGGGCAATCAATGAGCAGTTCTTC. As protein: CASSLGREWAINEQFF.

The genes are TRBV30 and TRBJ1-5; 8 bases align to TRBD1. The ends lost 5 bases at V and 3 bases at J; junction bases unmatched: 3. Germline CDR1 and CDR2: GTSNPN and SVGIG (reference sequence). This CDR3 is built from 13 residues. CDR3 sequence (DNA): TGTGCCTGGGGACAGGGTTTCAATCAGCCCCAGCATTTT. Amino acids: CAWGQGFNQPQHF.

This clone appeared once. The rearrangement links TRBV5-6 to TRBJ1-2, with D possibly TRBD1 on 5 matching bases. The germline V gene encodes CDR1 SGHDT and CDR2 YYEEEE. The CDR3 is made up of 13 amino acids. Trimming took off 2 bases at V and 6 bases at J, with 11 bases between the two ends. The CDR3 protein is CASSLRREDGYTF. DNA of the CDR3: TGTGCCAGCAGCTTACGCAGGGAAGATGGCTACACCTTC.

J is TRBJ1-3 and V is TRBV7-9, with TRBD1 matching 8 bases. Germline V lookup: CDR1 SEHNR, CDR2 FQNEAQ (reference sequence). V lost 7 bases and J lost 0; bases outside the gene matches: 11. This CDR3 is built from 17 residues. This chain's CDR3 is CASNNIPGQDSGNTIYF. CDR3 bases: TGTGCCAGCAACAATATTCCGGGACAGGACTCTGGAAACACCATATATTTT.